Listed here are 24 T cell receptor beta chains from one sample, sequenced in a study of PD-L1 blockade in urothelial cancer (dated by TCRdb to the late 2010s). Libraries were made using the immunoSEQ multiplex PCR assay. This is the immuneACCESS table as TCRdb keeps it, with only in-frame sequences that have V and J called. A part of the clones is gone; compared with another copy, unresolved V genes explain less than half, and the rest is unexplained. Recorded for this sample are 38,000 or so clones; about 88% of them occurred a single time. The top ten hold 2.6% of the sample. Read against the paper, the sample's time point label means: peripheral blood 6 weeks after treatment start. Here the sequenced sample was PBMCs, taken around atezolizumab (anti-PD-L1) treatment. These receptors were taken from an older man with urothelial cancer.

Here the CDR3 reads CASSLAGGAKNIQYF. The CDR3 DNA is TGTGCCAGCAGCTTAGCGGGAGGAGCCAAAAACATTCAGTACTTC. The chain combines TRBV6-6 with TRBJ2-4; 10 nucleotides match TRBD2. The CDR3 totals 15 residues. V lost 6 bases and J lost 0; bases outside the gene matches: 2. The germline CDR1 and CDR2 sequences are MNHNY and SVGAGI (reference sequence).

The CDR3 region is CASGNRVFNQPQHF. The CDR3 DNA reads TGTGCCAGTGGGAACAGGGTTTTCAATCAGCCCCAGCATTTT. The V gene is TRBV19, the J gene TRBJ1-5, with D possibly TRBD1 on 6 matching bases. This CDR3 contains 14 residues. The V end was cut by 8 bases, the J end by 3 bases, with 14 bases between. The germline V gene encodes CDR1 LNHDA and CDR2 SQIVND (reference sequence).

This clone was detected a few times. The chain uses TRBV2 and TRBJ2-4, with 8 bases aligning to TRBD2. This CDR3 is built from 12 residues. The V segment lost 8 bases and the J segment 9 bases; nucleotides outside the gene matches: 6. Germline values: CDR1 SNHLY, CDR2 FYNNEI. The CDR3 DNA reads TGTGCCAGCGAAGCGGGAGATACCATTCAGTACTTC. Translating it yields CASEAGDTIQYF.

This clone was seen a handful of times. This chain joins TRBV5-8 and TRBJ2-7; 8 bases line up with TRBD2. The V gene end was trimmed by 4 bases and the J gene end by 2 bases; junction bases not matched to a gene: 8. The CDR3 spans 15 residues. CDR1 is SGHTS, CDR2 YDEGEE, per germline. The CDR3 DNA reads as TGTGCCAGCAGCCGAGGACTAGCCGCCGCCTACGAGCAGTACTTC. Translation: CASSRGLAAAYEQYF.

The V gene is TRBV7-9, the J gene TRBJ2-7; a weak D match, TRBD2 (5 bases). Trimming stripped 1 base from V and 3 bases from J, with 7 bases between. The germline gives CDR1 SEHNR, CDR2 FQNEAQ (reference sequence). The CDR3 runs 13 residues. The CDR3 region is CASSLGGLYEQYF. CDR3 sequence (DNA): TGTGCCAGCAGCTTAGGAGGGCTCTACGAGCAGTACTTC.

J is TRBJ1-1 and V is TRBV9; TRBD1 might be the D (5 bases). Looked up from germline, CDR1 is SGDLS and CDR2 is YYNGEE. With 1 base removed from V and 2 bases from J, the gap between germline ends came to 12 bases. The CDR3 covers 15 residues. The CDR3 loop is CASSVHSGPNTEAFF. CDR3 nucleotides: TGTGCCAGCAGCGTACACTCAGGGCCTAACACTGAAGCTTTCTTT.

This clone was detected once. This chain's CDR3 is CASSFRNTEAFF. The CDR3 nucleotides are TGTGCCAGCAGTTTCCGGAACACTGAAGCTTTCTTT. The chain employs TRBV28 and TRBJ1-1; D not resolved. The CDR3 spans 12 residues. Germline V gene data show CDR1 as MDHEN and CDR2 as SYDVKM. Between the trimmed V and J ends, which lost 3 bases and 1 base, there was a span of 3 bases.

The gene calls are TRBV2 and TRBJ1-1, with a possible D match to TRBD1 (5 bases). The CDR3 covers 14 residues. The V gene lost 6 bases and the J gene lost 1 base, with 12 bases spanning the gap. CDR1 and CDR2 from the germline V gene are SNHLY and FYNNEI. The CDR3 DNA sequence: TGTGCCAGCAGCGCCGGGGGGTCGAACACTGAAGCTTTCTTT. Its translation: CASSAGGSNTEAFF.

The V gene is TRBV18, the J gene TRBJ2-3; TRBD2 matches 7 bases. Germline values: CDR1 KGHSH, CDR2 LQKENI. This CDR3 has 15 amino acids. The J segment lost 2 bases and the V segment lost 6 bases, leaving 8 bases of the junction unmatched. The CDR3 coding sequence is TGTGCCAGCTCCATCCCTAGCGGTCCCACAGATACGCAGTATTTT. Amino acids: CASSIPSGPTDTQYF.

This chain links TRBV25-1 with TRBJ1-3; D unresolved. V was pared by 4 bases and J by 8 bases, with 9 bases between. CDR3 size: 12 residues. The germline V gene encodes CDR1 MGHDK and CDR2 SYGVNS. DNA of the CDR3: TGTGCCAGCAGTGGGTCCGCGGACACCATATATTTT. This encodes CASSGSADTIYF.

The V gene is TRBV19, the J gene TRBJ2-1, with 7 positions matching TRBD1. Germline values: CDR1 LNHDA, CDR2 SQIVND (reference sequence). After removal of 3 bases from V and 6 bases from J, the junction contained 8 bases not matched to a gene. The CDR3 covers 15 residues. In DNA, the CDR3 is TGTGCCAGTAGTATGGGAAGGTCAGGGGGCAATGAGCAGTTCTTC. Amino acid sequence: CASSMGRSGGNEQFF.

This chain links TRBV4-1 with TRBJ2-1; 9 positions agree with TRBD1. Germline CDR1 and CDR2: MGHRA and YSYEKL. J was trimmed by 4 bases and V by 0 bases; bases with no gene match: 7. The CDR3 contains 17 residues. CDR3 nucleotide sequence: TGCGCCAGCAGCCAAGACGGAGGGACAGGGTCATACAATGAGCAGTTCTTC. Amino acid sequence: CASSQDGGTGSYNEQFF.

The CDR3 bases are TGTGCCAGCAGCCCCCTATCGGGTCAACTTTACGAGCAGTACTTC. It translates to CASSPLSGQLYEQYF. The chain employs TRBV5-5 and TRBJ2-7; D unresolved. V was clipped by 4 bases and J by 4 bases, with 18 bases between them. The CDR3 covers 15 residues. Germline CDR1 SGHKS, CDR2 YYEKEE (reference sequence).

The chain links TRBV5-6 to TRBJ2-3; D possibly corresponds to TRBD1 (5 bases). CDR1 and CDR2 (germline): SGHDT, YYEEEE. The CDR3 is 13 amino acids. Between the trimmed V and J ends, which lost 2 bases and 4 bases, there was a span of 8 bases. The CDR3 loop reads CASSLGAPDTQYF. Written as DNA, the CDR3 is TGTGCCAGCAGCTTAGGGGCCCCAGATACGCAGTATTTT.

The chain uses TRBV9 and TRBJ2-2, with 9 bases identical to TRBD2. Germline V lookup: CDR1 SGDLS, CDR2 YYNGEE. With V trimmed by 4 bases and J by 1 base, 5 bases remained unmatched. The CDR3 extends over 16 amino acids. This CDR3 reads CASSIKAGGNTGELFF. CDR3 coding DNA: TGTGCCAGCAGCATCAAAGCGGGAGGGAACACCGGGGAGCTGTTTTTT.

The V call is TRBV6-1, the J call TRBJ2-1; 10 bases are a match to TRBD2. The germline CDR1 and CDR2 sequences are MNHNS and SASEGT. Trimming cost V 2 bases and J 6 bases; bases outside gene matches: 1. This CDR3 has 14 residues. The CDR3 DNA reads as TGTGCCAGCAGTGAACTAGCGGGAGCCAATGAGCAGTTCTTC. Its protein product is CASSELAGANEQFF.

V gene TRBV30 combines with J gene TRBJ2-7, with 12 bases that match TRBD2. The J segment lost 12 bases and the V segment lost 0 bases, leaving 6 bases of the junction unmatched. Germline values: CDR1 GTSNPN, CDR2 SVGIG (reference sequence). The CDR3 sequence is 13 residues long. This CDR3 reads CAWSVPSGRDRYF. The CDR3 nucleotides are TGTGCCTGGAGTGTACCTAGCGGGAGGGATCGGTACTTC.

The chain uses TRBV5-1 and TRBJ2-1, with 9 bases that match TRBD2. The J segment lost 8 bases and the V segment lost 0 bases, leaving 9 bases of the junction unmatched. The germline V gene encodes CDR1 SGHRS and CDR2 YFSETQ. The CDR3 is 16 amino acids. This CDR3 is CASSLGASGTGDEQFF. DNA for the CDR3: TGCGCCAGCAGCTTGGGGGCTAGCGGGACGGGCGATGAGCAGTTCTTC.

The rearrangement joins TRBV6-1 to TRBJ2-5; TRBD2 is a possible D gene (6 bases). Near its end, the DNA agrees better with TRBJ2-7, so the J call may be wrong. The CDR3 has 15 amino acids. Per germline, CDR1 MNHNS and CDR2 SASEGT. DNA for the CDR3: TGTGCCAGCAGTCCGGGGGTAGCGGCCACCTACGAGCAGTACTTC. Translating it yields CASSPGVAATYEQYF.

This clone was detected a few times. The chain combines TRBV19 with TRBJ1-4, with TRBD1 matching over 8 bases. Germline CDR1 and CDR2: LNHDA and SQIVND (reference sequence). This CDR3 spans 15 amino acids. Trimming took 4 bases from V and 8 from J; bases not matched to a gene: 9. CDR3 loop: CASSTRHRGEEKLFF. The CDR3 coding sequence is TGTGCCAGTAGTACAAGGCACAGGGGGGAGGAAAAACTGTTTTTT.

The V call is TRBV11-2, the J call TRBJ2-5, with TRBD2 identical over 9 bases. With 6 bases clipped from V and 5 bases from J, the junction kept 4 bases outside the gene matches. Looked up from germline, CDR1 is SGHAT and CDR2 is FQNNGV. The CDR3 covers 13 residues. CDR3 DNA sequence: TGTGCCAGCAGTCGCGGACTAGCGGAGACCCAGTACTTC. This translates into CASSRGLAETQYF.

The chain couples TRBV7-8 to TRBJ1-4; D may be TRBD1 (5 bases). Trimming took 6 bases from V and 12 from J, leaving 17 bases between them. CDR1 and CDR2 (germline): SGHVS, FQNEAQ. This CDR3 spans 13 amino acids. The CDR3 sequence: CASSPSRGRELFF. As DNA, the CDR3 is TGTGCCAGCAGTCCCTCGAGAGGCAGGGAACTGTTTTTT.

This sequence joins TRBV2 and TRBJ2-5; possible D gene TRBD1, 6 bases. Trimming removed 2 bases from V and 5 bases from J, with 6 bases in between. The germline V gene encodes CDR1 SNHLY and CDR2 FYNNEI. This CDR3 has 12 residues. DNA of the CDR3: TGTGCCAGCAGTGAAAGGGGGGAGACCCAGTACTTC. Amino acids: CASSERGETQYF.

The chain couples TRBV2 to TRBJ1-5; D might be TRBD1 (6 bases). This CDR3 is 15 amino acids long. In germline, CDR1 is SNHLY, CDR2 FYNNEI. V shed 6 bases and J shed 3 bases, with 15 bases lying between them. CDR3 sequence (DNA): TGTGCCAGCAGGCAGGGGATTCGTACCAATCAGCCCCAGCATTTT. Amino acid sequence: CASRQGIRTNQPQHF.